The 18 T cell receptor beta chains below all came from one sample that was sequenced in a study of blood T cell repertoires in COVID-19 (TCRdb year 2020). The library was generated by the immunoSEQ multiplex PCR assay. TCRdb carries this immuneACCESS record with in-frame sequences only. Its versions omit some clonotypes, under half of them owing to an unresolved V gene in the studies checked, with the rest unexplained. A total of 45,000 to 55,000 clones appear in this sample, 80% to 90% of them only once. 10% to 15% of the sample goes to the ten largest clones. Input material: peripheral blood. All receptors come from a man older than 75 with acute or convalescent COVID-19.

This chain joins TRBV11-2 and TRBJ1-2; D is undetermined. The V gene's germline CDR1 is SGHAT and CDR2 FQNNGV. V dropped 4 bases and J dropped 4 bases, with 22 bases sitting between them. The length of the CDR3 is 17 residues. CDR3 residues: CASSSLGAEQVVYGYTF. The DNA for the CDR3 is TGTGCCAGCAGCTCGTTGGGCGCAGAGCAGGTCGTCTATGGCTACACCTTC.

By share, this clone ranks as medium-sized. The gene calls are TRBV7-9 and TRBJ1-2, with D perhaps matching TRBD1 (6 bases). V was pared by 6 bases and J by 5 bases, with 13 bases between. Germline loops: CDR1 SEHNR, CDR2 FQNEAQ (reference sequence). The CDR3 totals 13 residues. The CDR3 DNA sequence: TGTGCCAGCAGTTGGACAGAACTTTATGGCTACACCTTC. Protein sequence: CASSWTELYGYTF.

CDR3 coding DNA: TGTGCCAGCACAAAAGATCGGCAGGGGATATACAATGAGCAGTTCTTC. Its protein product is CASTKDRQGIYNEQFF. This chain links TRBV27 with TRBJ2-1, with D perhaps matching TRBD1 (6 bases). The CDR3 has 16 amino acids. The V gene lost 7 bases and the J gene lost 4 bases, with 20 bases spanning the gap. Germline CDR1 and CDR2: MNHEY and SMNVEV (reference sequence).

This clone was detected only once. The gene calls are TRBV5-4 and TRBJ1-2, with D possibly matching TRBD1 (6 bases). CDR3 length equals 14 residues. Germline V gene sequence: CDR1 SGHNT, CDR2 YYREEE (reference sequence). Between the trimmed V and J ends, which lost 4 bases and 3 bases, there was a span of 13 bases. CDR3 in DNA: TGTGCCAGCAGCATAAGACAGGTGGACTATGGCTACACCTTC. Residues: CASSIRQVDYGYTF.

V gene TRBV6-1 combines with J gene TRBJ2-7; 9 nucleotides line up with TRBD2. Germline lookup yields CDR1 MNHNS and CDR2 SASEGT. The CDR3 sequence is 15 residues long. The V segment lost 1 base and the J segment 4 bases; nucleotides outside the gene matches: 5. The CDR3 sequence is CASSEGRGGRYEQYF. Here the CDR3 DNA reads TGTGCCAGCAGTGAAGGGCGGGGGGGCCGTTACGAGCAGTACTTC.

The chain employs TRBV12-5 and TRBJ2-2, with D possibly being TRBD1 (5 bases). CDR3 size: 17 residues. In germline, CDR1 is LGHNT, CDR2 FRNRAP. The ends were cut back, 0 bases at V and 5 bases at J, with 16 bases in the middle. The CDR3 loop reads CASGLVLEGARTGELFF. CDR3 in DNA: TGTGCTAGTGGTTTGGTACTCGAAGGGGCGAGGACCGGGGAGCTGTTTTTT.

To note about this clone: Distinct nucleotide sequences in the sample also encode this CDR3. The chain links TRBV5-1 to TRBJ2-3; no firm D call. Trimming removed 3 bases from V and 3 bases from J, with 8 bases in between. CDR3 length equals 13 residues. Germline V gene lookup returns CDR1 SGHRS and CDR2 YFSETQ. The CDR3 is CASSSLSTDTQYF. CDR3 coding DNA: TGCGCCAGCAGCTCACTATCTACAGATACGCAGTATTTT.

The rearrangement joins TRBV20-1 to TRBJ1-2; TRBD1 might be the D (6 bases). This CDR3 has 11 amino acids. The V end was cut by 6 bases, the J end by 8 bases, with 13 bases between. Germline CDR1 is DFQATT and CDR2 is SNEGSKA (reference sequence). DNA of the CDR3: TGCAGTGCGGCTGGGGGGGGCGGCTACACCTTC. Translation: CSAAGGGGYTF.

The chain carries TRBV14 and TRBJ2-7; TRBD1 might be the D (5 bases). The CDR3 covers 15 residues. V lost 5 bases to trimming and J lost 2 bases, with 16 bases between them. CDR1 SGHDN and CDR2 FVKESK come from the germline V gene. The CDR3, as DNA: TGTGCCAGCAGCTCCTTAGCCAGGGTTCCCTACGAGCAGTACTTC. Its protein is CASSSLARVPYEQYF.

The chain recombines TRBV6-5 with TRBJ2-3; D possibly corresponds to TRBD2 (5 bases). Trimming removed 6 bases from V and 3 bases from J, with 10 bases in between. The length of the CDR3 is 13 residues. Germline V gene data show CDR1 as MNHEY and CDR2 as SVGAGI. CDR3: CASSPGSTDTQYF. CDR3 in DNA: TGTGCCAGCAGCCCGGGGAGTACAGATACGCAGTATTTT.

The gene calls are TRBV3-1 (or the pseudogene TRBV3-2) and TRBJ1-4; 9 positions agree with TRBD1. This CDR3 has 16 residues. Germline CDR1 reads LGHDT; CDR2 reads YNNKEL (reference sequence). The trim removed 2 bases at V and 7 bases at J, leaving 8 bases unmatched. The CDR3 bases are TGTGCCAGCAGCCAACAAACCGGGACAGGGCGTGAAAAACTGTTTTTT. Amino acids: CASSQQTGTGREKLFF.

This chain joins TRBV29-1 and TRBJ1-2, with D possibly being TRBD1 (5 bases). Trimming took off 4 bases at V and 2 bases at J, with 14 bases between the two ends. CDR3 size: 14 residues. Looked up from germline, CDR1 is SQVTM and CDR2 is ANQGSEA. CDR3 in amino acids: CSVAPTVRNYGYTF. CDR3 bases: TGCAGCGTTGCCCCGACAGTTAGAAACTATGGCTACACCTTC.

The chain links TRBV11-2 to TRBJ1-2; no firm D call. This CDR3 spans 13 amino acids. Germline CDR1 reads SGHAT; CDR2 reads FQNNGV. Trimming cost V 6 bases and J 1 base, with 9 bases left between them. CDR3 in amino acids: CASSSQVNYGYTF. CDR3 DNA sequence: TGTGCCAGCAGTTCCCAGGTTAACTATGGCTACACCTTC.

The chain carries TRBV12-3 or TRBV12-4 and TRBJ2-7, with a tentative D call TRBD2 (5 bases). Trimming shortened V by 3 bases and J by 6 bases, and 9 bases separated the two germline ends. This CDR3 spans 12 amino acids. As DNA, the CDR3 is TGTGCCAGCAGTTTGCCCGGGGTCGAGCAGTACTTC. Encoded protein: CASSLPGVEQYF.

CDR3 residues: CAWSRLARDTGELFF. DNA of the CDR3: TGTGCCTGGAGTCGACTAGCCCGGGACACCGGGGAGCTGTTTTTT. This chain connects TRBV30 to TRBJ2-2, with 7 bases aligning to TRBD2. V shed 2 bases, J shed 3 bases, and the junction held 6 bases outside the gene matches. Germline assignment: CDR1 GTSNPN and CDR2 SVGIG (reference sequence). This CDR3 spans 15 amino acids.

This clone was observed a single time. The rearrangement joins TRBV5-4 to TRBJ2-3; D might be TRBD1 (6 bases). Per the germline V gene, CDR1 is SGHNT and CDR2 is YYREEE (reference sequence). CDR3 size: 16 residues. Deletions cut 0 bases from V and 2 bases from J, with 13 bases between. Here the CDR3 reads CASSLARGGDTDTQYF. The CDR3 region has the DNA TGTGCCAGCAGCTTGGCCAGGGGTGGGGACACAGATACGCAGTATTTT.

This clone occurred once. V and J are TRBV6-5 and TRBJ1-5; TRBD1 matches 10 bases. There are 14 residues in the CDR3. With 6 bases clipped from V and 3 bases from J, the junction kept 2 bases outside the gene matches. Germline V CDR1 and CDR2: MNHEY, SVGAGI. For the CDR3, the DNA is TGTGCCAGCAGGGGACAGGGGATCAATCAGCCCCAGCATTTT. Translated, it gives CASRGQGINQPQHF.

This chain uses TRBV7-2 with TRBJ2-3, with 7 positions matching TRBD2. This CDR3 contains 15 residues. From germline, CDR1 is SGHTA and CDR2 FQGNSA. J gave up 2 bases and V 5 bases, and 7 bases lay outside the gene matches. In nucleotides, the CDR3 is TGTGCCAGCAGCCCCACCCGGGGGGTCACAGATACGCAGTATTTT. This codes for CASSPTRGVTDTQYF.